The present T cell receptor beta chain was sequenced within a study of blood T cell repertoires in COVID-19. Study overall: Samples of COVID-19 (acute and convalescent) were obtained from the United States, Italy and Spain.

Assay: immunoSEQ multiplex PCR; the TCRdb copy retains only in-frame clones and omits some. The repertoire has roughly 120,000 clones, 86% of them found once; the top ten carry approximately 5%. V was clipped by 0 bases and J by 4 bases, with 10 bases between them. Germline CDR1 and CDR2: SGHRS and YFSETQ. CDR3 length: 14 amino acids. The clonotype comes from a human donor in a cohort sampled during active COVID-19. The chain carries TRBV5-1 and TRBJ1-1; TRBD1 might be the D (5 bases). The sample was peripheral blood. CDR3 amino acids: CASSLGPGGTEAFF. The CDR3 DNA reads as TGCGCCAGCAGCTTGGGGCCCGGGGGCACTGAAGCTTTCTTT.